This T cell receptor (beta chain) derives from a study of graft-versus-host responses after intestinal transplantation. About this clone itself: Its target is not known.

Using immunoSEQ multiplex PCR, the repertoire was profiled, and TCRdb retains in-frame clones only, with some absent. The data show about 92,000 clones, around 83% seen once. The material sequenced was unstimulated CD8+ T cells sorted from spleen or lymph node cells, taken before intestinal transplant. The TCR sequence derives from a human donor who received an intestinal transplant.

The CDR3 reads CASSVALSGTSTDTQYF. For the CDR3, the DNA is TGTGCCAGCAGCGTAGCTCTTTCCGGGACTAGCACAGATACGCAGTATTTT. The genes are TRBV9 and TRBJ2-3; D is possibly TRBD2 (6 bases). The CDR3 contains 17 residues. The V and J ends lost 0 bases and 0 bases respectively, with 14 bases between them. In germline, CDR1 is SGDLS, CDR2 YYNGEE.